The clone carrying this TCR beta chain was observed once. This table comes from immunoSEQ multiplex PCR, and its TCRdb copy is limited to in-frame clones, with some not included. The sample contains about 55,000 clones, 90% of which appear only once. This entry comes from a study of blood T cell repertoires in COVID-19. The CDR3 has 11 amino acids. Trimming took 5 bases from V and 7 from J; bases not matched to a gene: 2. CDR1 is GTSNPN, CDR2 SVGIG, per germline (reference sequence). This clonotype was obtained from a man aged 40-49 years with acute or convalescent COVID-19. The chain combines TRBV30 with TRBJ2-1; 7 bases are shared with TRBD2. Sequenced sample: peripheral blood. The CDR3 loop is CAWGRENEQFF. The CDR3 bases are TGTGCCTGGGGGAGGGAAAATGAGCAGTTCTTC. The whole variable domain, remainder taken from reference TRBV30 and TRBJ2-1, is SQTIHQWPATLVQPVGSPLSLECTVEGTSNPNLYWYRQAAGRGLQLLFYSVGIGQISSEVPQNLSASRPQDRQFILSSKKLLLSDSGFYLCAWGRENEQFFGPGTRLTVL.